This is a list of T cell receptor beta chains from one sample in a study of T cell responses to AZD1222 COVID-19 vaccine. Clones were sequenced by immunoSEQ multiplex PCR, and TCRdb holds only the in-frame ones, with some missing. The sample records roughly 150,000 clones, roughly nine tenths being singletons. The sequencing used peripheral blood, collected on day 0 of AZD1222 vaccination. These receptors were obtained from an adult in good health. The CDR3 runs from the conserved cysteine through the conserved F or W. D genes are given only for firm matches. The listing skips clone size in some rows; elsewhere it reads once, few, many or a size class.

size,D,V,J,DNA,CDR3
NA,NA,TRBV19,TRBJ1-2,TGTGCCAGTGATCAACAGTCCTATGGCTACACCTTC,CASDQQSYGYTF
NA,NA,TRBV21-1,TRBJ2-6,TGTGCCGCCCGATGGATTGCTGGGGCCAACGTCCTGACTTTC,CAARWIAGANVLTF
NA,NA,TRBV5-1,TRBJ1-1,TGCGCCAGCAGCGCAAGGAGTGGAACTGAAGCTTTCTTT,CASSARSGTEAFF
NA,NA,TRBV7-2,TRBJ1-3,TGTGCCAGCAGCCGGGGAGTTGGAAACACCATATATTTT,CASSRGVGNTIYF
NA,NA,TRBV7-9,TRBJ1-1,TGTGCCAGCAGCCGGGGCGCAGAAGCTTTCTTT,CASSRGAEAFF
NA,NA,TRBV11-2,TRBJ1-1,TGTGCCAGCACTCGTGGTGCAGGGTACACTGAAGCTTTCTTT,CASTRGAGYTEAFF
NA,NA,TRBV7-9,TRBJ2-1,TGTGCCAGCAGCGCAGGGCCAGCCGAGGAGCAGTTCTTC,CASSAGPAEEQFF
once,NA,TRBV6-2/TRBV6-3,TRBJ1-3,TGTGCCAGCAGTTCAGGAGCCTCTGGAAACACCATATATTTT,CASSSGASGNTIYF
NA,TRBD1,TRBV6-2/TRBV6-3,TRBJ2-7,TGTGCCAGCAGTGCAGGAGGGACAGGCAGCTCCTACGAGCAGTACTTC,CASSAGGTGSSYEQYF
NA,NA,TRBV27,TRBJ2-1,TGTGCCAGCAGTTTAATAAGGTCCTACAATGAGCAGTTCTTC,CASSLIRSYNEQFF
NA,NA,TRBV7-9,TRBJ2-7,TGTGCCAGCAGCCCTACCACCTTATACGAGCAGTACTTC,CASSPTTLYEQYF
NA,NA,TRBV6-5,TRBJ2-2,TGTGCCAGCAGCCGGAACACCGGGGAGCTGTTTTTT,CASSRNTGELFF
many,TRBD2,TRBV27,TRBJ2-1,TGTGCCAGCACGTCTAGCGGAGCCTACAATGAGCAGTTCTTC,CASTSSGAYNEQFF
NA,NA,TRBV9,TRBJ2-7,TGTGCCAGCAGCGTAGGGTGGGGCGGCGACGAGCAGTACTTC,CASSVGWGGDEQYF
NA,NA,TRBV30,TRBJ2-7,TGTGCCTGGAGACGACTAGTAAACCACGAGCAGTACTTC,CAWRRLVNHEQYF
NA,TRBD2,TRBV11-2,TRBJ2-1,TGTGCCAGCAGCCGCAGCAGCGGGGGTGAGCAGTTCTTC,CASSRSSGGEQFF
NA,NA,TRBV18,TRBJ1-5,TGTGCCAGCTCTTCACTTTCGACAGCTAGCAATCAGCCCCAGCATTTT,CASSSLSTASNQPQHF
NA,TRBD1,TRBV2,TRBJ2-2,TGTGCCAGCGCCATGAAGGGACAGGGGACCGGGGAGCTGTTTTTT,CASAMKGQGTGELFF
NA,TRBD1,TRBV9,TRBJ1-2,TGTGCCAGCAGCCCGCGACAGGGGGCTTCTATGATCGATGGCTACACCTTC,CASSPRQGASMIDGYTF
NA,NA,TRBV6-5,TRBJ1-1,TGTGCCAGCAGTTACTCCTCGGGGCCGAACACTGAAGCTTTCTTT,CASSYSSGPNTEAFF
NA,NA,TRBV16,TRBJ2-6,TGTGCCAGCAGCCCAGGGACAGGGGCCAACGTCCTGACTTTC,CASSPGTGANVLTF
NA,NA,TRBV6-5,TRBJ2-3,TGTGCCAGCAGTTACTCGTTCGGCACAGATACGCAGTATTTT,CASSYSFGTDTQYF
NA,NA,TRBV13,TRBJ2-7,TGTGCCAGCAGCTTAGCGGGCCGTCGTAACAGCTACGAGCAGTACTTC,CASSLAGRRNSYEQYF
NA,NA,TRBV11-3,TRBJ1-6,TGTGCCAGCAGCTTTCTACGGCTAAATTCACCCCTCCACTTT,CASSFLRLNSPLHF
NA,NA,TRBV6-5,TRBJ2-7,TGTGCCAGCAGTCTTTTAAAGGCCTACGAGCAGTACTTC,CASSLLKAYEQYF
NA,NA,TRBV6-2/TRBV6-3,TRBJ2-7,TGTGCCAGCAGTTACTCGATTGTCGAGCAGTACTTC,CASSYSIVEQYF
NA,NA,TRBV20-1,TRBJ1-2,TGCAGTGCTAGATCCGACAAGGGCTACACCTTC,CSARSDKGYTF
NA,NA,TRBV9,TRBJ2-3,TGTGCCAGCAGCGCCGGTGATACGCAGTATTTT,CASSAGDTQYF
once,NA,TRBV12-5,TRBJ1-5,TGTGCTAGTGTCCTGTCCGGCAATCAGCCCCAGCATTTT,CASVLSGNQPQHF
NA,NA,TRBV19,TRBJ1-5,TGTGCCAGTAGTACGGACAGAAATCAGCCCCAGCATTTT,CASSTDRNQPQHF
NA,TRBD1,TRBV6-5,TRBJ1-3,TGTGCCAGCAGTTCCCAAACAGGGGCTGGAAACACCATATATTTT,CASSSQTGAGNTIYF